A selection of T cell receptor beta chains follows, all from one sample in a study of T-cell reconstitution after alpha-beta-depleted transplantation in children. TCRdb re-derived calls from the PCR reads in MiXCR, one entry per CDR3 protein. This repertoire shows approximately 800,000 distinct CDR3 sequences, under 20% found once; its top ten account for roughly 5%. The sequenced sample was PBMCs, mostly from graft donor cells, obtained 360 days after TCRalphabeta/CD19-depleted stem cell transplant. Every receptor here comes from a male patient under 18 who had a stem cell transplant for acute lymphoblastic leukemia, so the T cells may come from the graft donor. The CDR3 runs from the conserved cysteine through the conserved F or W. The D gene is left open where the match is weak. Size is omitted from some rows. Given values are once, few, many or a class for expanded clones.

d_gene	abundance	v_gene	j_gene	CDR3nt	CDR3aa
-	-	TRBV25-1	TRBJ2-3	TGTGCCAGCAGTACCCACGGTGCAGGGTATATCACAGATACGCAGTATTTT	CASSTHGAGYITDTQYF
-	few	TRBV14	TRBJ2-1	TGTGCCAGCAGCCGGCATGTAGGGGGTGAGCAGTTCTTC	CASSRHVGGEQFF
-	few	TRBV3-1	TRBJ2-3	TGTGCCAGCAGCCGATTGGGGGGAGATGGAAATACGCAGTATTTT	CASSRLGGDGNTQYF
-	many	TRBV4-1	TRBJ2-2	TGCGCCAGCAGCCAAGATCGGGTCGGGGAGCTGTTTTTT	CASSQDRVGELFF
-	-	TRBV5-1	TRBJ2-7	TGCGCCAGCAGCTTGGCTGGGCTGATCTACGAGCAGTACTTC	CASSLAGLIYEQYF
-	few	TRBV7-2	TRBJ2-3	TGTGCCAGCAGCTTGGTACCGGAGAGGAATACGCAGTATTTT	CASSLVPERNTQYF
-	few	TRBV5-1	TRBJ2-2	TGCGCCAGCAGCCAACAGGGAGGGGACACCGGGGAGCTGTTTTTT	CASSQQGGDTGELFF
-	few	TRBV28	TRBJ2-5	TGTGCCAGCAGTGCCCCTCGAAGGGCCCTGGAAGAGACCCAGTACTTC	CASSAPRRALEETQYF
TRBD2	-	TRBV7-8	TRBJ2-7	TGTGCCAGCAGCTACCTAGCCTTCCGGGGGGAATCCTACGAGCAGTACTTC	CASSYLAFRGESYEQYF
TRBD1	-	TRBV6-5	TRBJ2-7	TGTGCCAGCAGTTCCTCAGGGGGCTTGGACGAGCAGTACTTC	CASSSSGGLDEQYF
TRBD1	-	TRBV24-1	TRBJ2-3	TGTGCCACCAGTGACCACGGACAGGGGACAGATACGCAGTATTTT	CATSDHGQGTDTQYF
TRBD2	-	TRBV27	TRBJ2-3	TGTGCCAGCAGTCCCGAGCGGGAGGGAACAGATACGCAGTATTTT	CASSPEREGTDTQYF
-	-	TRBV4-1	TRBJ2-2	TGCGCCAGCAGCCAAGGGGGGGCCGACGGGGAGCTGTTTTTT	CASSQGGADGELFF
TRBD1	-	TRBV6-6	TRBJ1-5	TGTGCCAGCAGGGGACAGGGACGTCAGCCCCAGCATTTT	CASRGQGRQPQHF
-	-	TRBV18	TRBJ2-1	TGTGCCAGCTCACAAATCAAGGAGGGCCAGGGCTATGAGCAGTTCTTC	CASSQIKEGQGYEQFF
-	few	TRBV4-1	TRBJ1-5	TGCGCCAGCAGCGCCGCAGGGGAAGGGTTCAATCAGCCCCAGCATTTT	CASSAAGEGFNQPQHF
TRBD2	-	TRBV29-1	TRBJ2-2	TGCAGCACTAAGACTAGCGGGCACACCGGGGAGCTGTTTTTT	CSTKTSGHTGELFF
TRBD2	few	TRBV5-1	TRBJ2-3	TGCGCCAGCAGCTCCCTCGGGACTAGGAGAGATACGCAGTATTTT	CASSSLGTRRDTQYF
TRBD2	few	TRBV5-5	TRBJ2-1	TGTGCCAGCAGTCCGCCTAGCGGGAGGGCCAAAGGTGAGCAGTTCTTC	CASSPPSGRAKGEQFF
-	many	TRBV4-1	TRBJ2-2	TGCGCCAGCAGCTCCCCCCATGAATCGAACACCGGGGAGCTGTTTTTT	CASSSPHESNTGELFF
TRBD2	many	TRBV3-1	TRBJ2-7	TGTGCCAGCAGCCGAGGGACTAGCGGGAGATACGAGCAGTACTTC	CASSRGTSGRYEQYF
-	-	TRBV4-1	TRBJ2-7	TGCGCCAGCAGCCAAGGAGGGCTAGCTTTACCCTACGAGCAGTACTTC	CASSQGGLALPYEQYF